This TCR beta chain originates from a study of blood T cell repertoires in COVID-19. TCRdb keeps only in-frame clones here, not all; method: immunoSEQ multiplex PCR. This table holds roughly 230,000 clones, more than 65% found once. Trimming removed 5 bases at V and 10 bases at J, with 14 bases between. This CDR3 contains 12 residues. CDR1 is SGHAT, CDR2 FQNNGV, per germline. This TCR derives from a man aged 45-65 years who had recovered from COVID-19. The gene calls are TRBV11-2 and TRBJ1-1; D is unclear. The sample taken for sequencing was PBMCs or T cells enriched from blood (not recorded which). CDR3 residues: CASSGGPARAFF. The DNA of the CDR3 is TGTGCCAGCAGCGGAGGACCCGCGAGAGCTTTCTTT.